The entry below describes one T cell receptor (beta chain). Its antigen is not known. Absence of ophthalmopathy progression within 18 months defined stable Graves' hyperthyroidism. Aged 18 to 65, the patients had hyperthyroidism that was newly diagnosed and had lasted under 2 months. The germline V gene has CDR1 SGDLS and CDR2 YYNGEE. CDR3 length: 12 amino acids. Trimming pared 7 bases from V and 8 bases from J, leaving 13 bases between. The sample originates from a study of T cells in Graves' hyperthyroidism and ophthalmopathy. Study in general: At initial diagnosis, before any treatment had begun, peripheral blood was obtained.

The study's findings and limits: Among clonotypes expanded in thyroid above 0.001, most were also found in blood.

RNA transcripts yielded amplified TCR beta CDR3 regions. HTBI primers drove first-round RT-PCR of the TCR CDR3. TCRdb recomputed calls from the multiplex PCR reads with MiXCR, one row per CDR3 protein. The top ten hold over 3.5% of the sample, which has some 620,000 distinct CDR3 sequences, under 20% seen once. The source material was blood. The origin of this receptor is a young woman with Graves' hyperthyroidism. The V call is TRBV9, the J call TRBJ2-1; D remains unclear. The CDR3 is CASGIVFDEQFF. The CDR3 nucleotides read TGTGCCAGCGGGATAGTTTTCGATGAGCAGTTCTTC.